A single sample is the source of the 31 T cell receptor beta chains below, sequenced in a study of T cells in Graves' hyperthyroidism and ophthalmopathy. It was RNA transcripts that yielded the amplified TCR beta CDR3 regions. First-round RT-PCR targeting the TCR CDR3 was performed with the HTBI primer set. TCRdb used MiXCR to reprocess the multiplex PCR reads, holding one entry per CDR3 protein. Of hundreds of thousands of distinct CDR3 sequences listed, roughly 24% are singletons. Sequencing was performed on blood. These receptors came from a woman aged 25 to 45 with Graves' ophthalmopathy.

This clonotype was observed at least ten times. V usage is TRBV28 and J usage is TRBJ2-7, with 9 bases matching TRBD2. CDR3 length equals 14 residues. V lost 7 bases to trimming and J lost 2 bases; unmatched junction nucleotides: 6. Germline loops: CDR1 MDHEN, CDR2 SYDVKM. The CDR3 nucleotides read TGTGCCAGCAAGGGAGCGGGGGGCCCCTACGAGCAGTACTTC. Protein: CASKGAGGPYEQYF.

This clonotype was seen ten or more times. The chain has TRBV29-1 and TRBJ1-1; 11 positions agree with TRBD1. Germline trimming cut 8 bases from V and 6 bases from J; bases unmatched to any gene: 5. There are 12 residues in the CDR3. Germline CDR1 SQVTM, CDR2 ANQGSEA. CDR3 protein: CSFGQGASEAFF. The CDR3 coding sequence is TGCAGCTTCGGACAGGGGGCCTCTGAAGCTTTCTTT.

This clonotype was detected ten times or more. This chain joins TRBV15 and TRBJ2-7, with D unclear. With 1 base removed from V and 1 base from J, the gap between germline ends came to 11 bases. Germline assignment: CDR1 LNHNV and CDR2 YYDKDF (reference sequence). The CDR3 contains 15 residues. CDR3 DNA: TGTGCCACCAGCAGAGTCCCCTCTGCGTCCTACGAGCAGTACTTC. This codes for CATSRVPSASYEQYF.

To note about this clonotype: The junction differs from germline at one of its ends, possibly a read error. In nucleotides, the CDR3 is TGTGCCAGCAGTTACCAAAAGGGGCAACAGCCTCAGCATTTT. Its translation: CASSYQKGQQPQHF. This chain connects TRBV6-2 or TRBV6-3 to TRBJ1-5; maybe TRBD1 (5 bases). Per the germline V gene, CDR1 is MNHEY and CDR2 is SVGEGT. The CDR3 length is 14 residues.

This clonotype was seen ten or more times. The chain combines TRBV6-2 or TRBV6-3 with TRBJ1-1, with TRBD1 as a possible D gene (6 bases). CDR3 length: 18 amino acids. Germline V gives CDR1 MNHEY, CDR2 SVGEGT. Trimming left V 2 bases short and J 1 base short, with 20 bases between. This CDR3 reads CASSYITILRTANTEAFF. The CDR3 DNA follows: TGTGCCAGCAGTTACATTACCATCCTACGGACAGCGAACACTGAAGCTTTCTTT.

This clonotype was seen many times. The CDR3 reads CSASLQDDGYGYTF. The CDR3 DNA reads as TGCAGTGCTAGTCTACAGGACGATGGCTATGGCTACACCTTC. The chain uses TRBV20-1 and TRBJ1-2; the D gene is possibly TRBD1 (5 bases). V was clipped by 3 bases and J by 4 bases, with 15 bases between them. Looked up from germline, CDR1 is DFQATT and CDR2 is SNEGSKA (reference sequence). This CDR3 is built from 14 residues.

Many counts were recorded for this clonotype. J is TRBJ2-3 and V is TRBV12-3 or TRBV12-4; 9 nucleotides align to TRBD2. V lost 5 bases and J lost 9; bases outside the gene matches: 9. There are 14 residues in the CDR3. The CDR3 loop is CASSPRTSAGTQYF. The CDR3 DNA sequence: TGTGCCAGCAGTCCCCGGACTAGCGCTGGCACGCAGTATTTT.

CDR3 residues: CASSSRGWDTNSPLHF. The CDR3 region has the DNA TGTGCCAGCAGCTCCCGGGGCTGGGACACTAATTCACCCCTCCACTTT. V usage is TRBV11-2 and J usage is TRBJ1-6; possible D gene TRBD1, 6 bases. This CDR3 is 16 amino acids long. The V and J ends lost 4 bases and 6 bases respectively, with 16 bases between them. Per germline, CDR1 SGHAT and CDR2 FQNNGV.

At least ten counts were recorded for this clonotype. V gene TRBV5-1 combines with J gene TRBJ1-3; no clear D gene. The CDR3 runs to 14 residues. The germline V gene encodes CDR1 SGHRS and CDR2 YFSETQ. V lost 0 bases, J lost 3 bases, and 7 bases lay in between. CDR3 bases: TGCGCCAGCAGCTTGGGATTGGGTGGAAACACCATATATTTT. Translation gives CASSLGLGGNTIYF.

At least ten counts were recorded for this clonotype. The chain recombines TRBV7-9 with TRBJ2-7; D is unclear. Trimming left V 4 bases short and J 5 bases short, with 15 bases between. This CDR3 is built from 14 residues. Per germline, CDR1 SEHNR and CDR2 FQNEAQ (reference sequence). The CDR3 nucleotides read TGTGCCAGCAGCTCGTCGGGCCGCCGGAACGAGCAGTACTTC. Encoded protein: CASSSSGRRNEQYF.

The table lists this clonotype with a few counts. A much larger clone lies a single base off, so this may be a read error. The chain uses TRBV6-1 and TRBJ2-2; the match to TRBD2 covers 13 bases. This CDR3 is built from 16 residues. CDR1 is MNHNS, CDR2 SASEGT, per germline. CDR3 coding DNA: TGTGCCGGCAGTGCCCGACTAGCGGGGGGATCCGGGGAGCTGTTTTTT. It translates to CAGSARLAGGSGELFF.

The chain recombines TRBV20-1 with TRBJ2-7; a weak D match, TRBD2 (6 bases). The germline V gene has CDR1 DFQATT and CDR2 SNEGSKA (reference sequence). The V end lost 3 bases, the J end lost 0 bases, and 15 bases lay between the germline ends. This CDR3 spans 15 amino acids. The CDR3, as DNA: TGCAGTGCTAGTTCAGGGCGGGGCAGCTCCTACGAGCAGTACTTC. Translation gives CSASSGRGSSYEQYF.

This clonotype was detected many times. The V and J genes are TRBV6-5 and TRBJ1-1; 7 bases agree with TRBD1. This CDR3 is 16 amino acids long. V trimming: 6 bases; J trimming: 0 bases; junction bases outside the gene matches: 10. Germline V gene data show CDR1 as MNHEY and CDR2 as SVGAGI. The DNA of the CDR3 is TGTGCCAGCAGGGGGACAGCGCGGGAGCTGAACACTGAAGCTTTCTTT. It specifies CASRGTARELNTEAFF.

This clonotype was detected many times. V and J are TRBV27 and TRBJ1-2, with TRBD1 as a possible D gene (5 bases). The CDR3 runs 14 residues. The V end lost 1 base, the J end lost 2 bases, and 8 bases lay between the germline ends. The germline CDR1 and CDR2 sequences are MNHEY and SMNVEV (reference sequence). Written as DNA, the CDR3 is TGTGCCAGCAGTTTATGGGGACCCAACTATGGCTACACCTTC. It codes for CASSLWGPNYGYTF.

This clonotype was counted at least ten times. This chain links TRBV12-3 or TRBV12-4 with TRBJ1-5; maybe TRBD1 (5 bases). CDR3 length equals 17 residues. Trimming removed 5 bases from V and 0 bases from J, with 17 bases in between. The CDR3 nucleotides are TGTGCCAGCAGTGCAATGGGACGTCTCCCTAGCAATCAGCCCCAGCATTTT. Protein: CASSAMGRLPSNQPQHF.

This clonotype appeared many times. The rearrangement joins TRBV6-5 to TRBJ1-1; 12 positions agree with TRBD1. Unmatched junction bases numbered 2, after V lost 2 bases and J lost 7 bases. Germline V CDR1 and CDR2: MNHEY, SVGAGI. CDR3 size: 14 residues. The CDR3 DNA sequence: TGTGCCAGCAGTTACGGGACAGGGGGCGATGAAGCTTTCTTT. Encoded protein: CASSYGTGGDEAFF.

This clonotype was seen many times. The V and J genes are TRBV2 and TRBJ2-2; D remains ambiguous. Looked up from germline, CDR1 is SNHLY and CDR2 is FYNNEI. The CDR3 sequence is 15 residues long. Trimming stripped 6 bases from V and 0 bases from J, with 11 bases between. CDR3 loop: CASRAGQANTGELFF. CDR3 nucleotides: TGTGCCAGCAGGGCAGGCCAGGCGAACACCGGGGAGCTGTTTTTT.

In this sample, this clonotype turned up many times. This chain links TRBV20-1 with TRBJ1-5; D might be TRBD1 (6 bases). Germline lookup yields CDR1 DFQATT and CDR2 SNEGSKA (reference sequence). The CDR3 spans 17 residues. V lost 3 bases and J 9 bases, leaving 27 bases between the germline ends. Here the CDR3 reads CSARTIERGQATRPQHF. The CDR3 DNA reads TGCAGTGCTAGGACAATAGAACGGGGACAAGCCACGCGGCCCCAGCATTTT.

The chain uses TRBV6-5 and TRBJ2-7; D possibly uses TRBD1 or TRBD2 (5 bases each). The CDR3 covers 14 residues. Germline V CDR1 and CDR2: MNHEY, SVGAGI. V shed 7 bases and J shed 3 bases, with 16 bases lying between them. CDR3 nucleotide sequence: TGTGCCAGCAATTTAAAGGGACCATTCTACGAGCAGTACTTC. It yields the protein CASNLKGPFYEQYF.

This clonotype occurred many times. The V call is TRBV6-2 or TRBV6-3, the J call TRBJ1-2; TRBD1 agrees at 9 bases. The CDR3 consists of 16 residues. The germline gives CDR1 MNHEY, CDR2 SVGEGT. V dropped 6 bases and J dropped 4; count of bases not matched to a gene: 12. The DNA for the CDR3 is TGTGCCAGCAGCTACAGAATACAGGGGGCGATCTATGGCTACACCTTC. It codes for CASSYRIQGAIYGYTF.

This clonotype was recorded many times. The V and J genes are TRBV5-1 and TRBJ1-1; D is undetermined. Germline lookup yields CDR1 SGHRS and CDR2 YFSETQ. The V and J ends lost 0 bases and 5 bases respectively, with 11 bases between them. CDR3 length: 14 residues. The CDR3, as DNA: TGCGCCAGCAGCTTGGAGCCCCACTTGACTGAAGCTTTCTTT. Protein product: CASSLEPHLTEAFF.

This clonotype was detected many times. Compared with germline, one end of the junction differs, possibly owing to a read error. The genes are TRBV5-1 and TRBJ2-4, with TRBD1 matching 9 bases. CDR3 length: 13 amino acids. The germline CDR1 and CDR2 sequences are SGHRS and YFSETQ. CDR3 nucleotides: TGCGCCAGCAGCACAGGGGGCAAAAACATTAAGTACTTC. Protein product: CASSTGGKNIKYF.

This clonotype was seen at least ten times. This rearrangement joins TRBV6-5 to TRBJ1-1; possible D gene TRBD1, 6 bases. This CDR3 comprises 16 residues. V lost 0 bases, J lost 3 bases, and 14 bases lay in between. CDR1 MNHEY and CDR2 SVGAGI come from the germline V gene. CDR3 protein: CASSYSSQGQDTEAFF. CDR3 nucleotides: TGTGCCAGCAGTTACTCGTCTCAGGGGCAGGACACTGAAGCTTTCTTT.

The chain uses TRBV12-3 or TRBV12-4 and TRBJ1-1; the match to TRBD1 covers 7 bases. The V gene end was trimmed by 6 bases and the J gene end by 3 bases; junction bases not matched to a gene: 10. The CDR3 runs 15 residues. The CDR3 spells CASSQRQGRDTEAFF. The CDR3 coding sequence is TGTGCCAGCAGCCAAAGACAGGGCAGGGACACTGAAGCTTTCTTT.

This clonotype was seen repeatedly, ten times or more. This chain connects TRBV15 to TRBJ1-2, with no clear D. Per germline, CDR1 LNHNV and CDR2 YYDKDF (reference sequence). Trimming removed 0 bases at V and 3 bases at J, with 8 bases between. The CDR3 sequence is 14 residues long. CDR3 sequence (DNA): TGTGCCACCAGCAGAGATCGAGAGGACTATGGCTACACCTTC. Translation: CATSRDREDYGYTF.

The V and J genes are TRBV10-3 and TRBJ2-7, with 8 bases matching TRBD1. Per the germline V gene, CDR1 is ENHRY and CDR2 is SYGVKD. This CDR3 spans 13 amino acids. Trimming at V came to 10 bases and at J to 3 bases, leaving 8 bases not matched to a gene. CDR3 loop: CASTARGLYEQYF. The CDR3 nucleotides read TGTGCCAGCACTGCCAGGGGGCTCTACGAGCAGTACTTC.

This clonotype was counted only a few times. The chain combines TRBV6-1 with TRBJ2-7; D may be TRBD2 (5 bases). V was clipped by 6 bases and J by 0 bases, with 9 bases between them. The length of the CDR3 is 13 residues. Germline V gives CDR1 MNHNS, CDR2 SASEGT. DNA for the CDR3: TGTGCCAGCAGAGTACGGGACTCCTACGAGCAGTACTTC. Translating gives CASRVRDSYEQYF.

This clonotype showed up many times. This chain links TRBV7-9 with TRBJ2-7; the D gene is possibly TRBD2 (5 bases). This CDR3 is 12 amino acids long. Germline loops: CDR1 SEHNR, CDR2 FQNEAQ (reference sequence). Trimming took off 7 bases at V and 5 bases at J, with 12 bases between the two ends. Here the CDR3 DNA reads TGTGCCAGCAATCTGGAGGAGGACGAGCAGTACTTC. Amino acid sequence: CASNLEEDEQYF. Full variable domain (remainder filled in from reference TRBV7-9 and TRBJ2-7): DTGVSQNPRHKITKRGQNVTFRCDPISEHNRLYWYRQTLGQGPEFLTYFQNEAQLEKSRLLSDRFSAERPKGSFSTLEIQRTEQGDSAMYLCASNLEEDEQYFGPGTRLTVT.

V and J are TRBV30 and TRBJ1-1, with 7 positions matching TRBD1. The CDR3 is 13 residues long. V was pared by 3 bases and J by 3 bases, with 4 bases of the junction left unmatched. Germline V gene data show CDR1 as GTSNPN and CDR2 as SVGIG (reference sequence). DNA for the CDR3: TGTGCCTGGAGACGGGACAGATACACTGAAGCTTTCTTT. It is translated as CAWRRDRYTEAFF.

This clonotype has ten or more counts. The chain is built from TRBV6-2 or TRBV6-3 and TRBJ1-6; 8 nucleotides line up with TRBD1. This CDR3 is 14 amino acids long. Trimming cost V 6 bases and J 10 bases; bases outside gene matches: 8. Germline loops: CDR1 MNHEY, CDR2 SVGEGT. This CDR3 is CASRRRQGNSPLHF. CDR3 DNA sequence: TGTGCCAGCAGACGACGACAGGGGAACTCACCCCTCCACTTT.

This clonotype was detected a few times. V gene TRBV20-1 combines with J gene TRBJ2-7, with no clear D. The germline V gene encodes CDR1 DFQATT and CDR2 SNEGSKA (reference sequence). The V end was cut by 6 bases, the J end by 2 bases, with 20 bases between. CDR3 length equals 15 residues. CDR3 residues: CSAAKAAVPTYEQYF. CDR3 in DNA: TGCAGTGCCGCCAAAGCAGCTGTTCCAACCTACGAGCAGTACTTC.